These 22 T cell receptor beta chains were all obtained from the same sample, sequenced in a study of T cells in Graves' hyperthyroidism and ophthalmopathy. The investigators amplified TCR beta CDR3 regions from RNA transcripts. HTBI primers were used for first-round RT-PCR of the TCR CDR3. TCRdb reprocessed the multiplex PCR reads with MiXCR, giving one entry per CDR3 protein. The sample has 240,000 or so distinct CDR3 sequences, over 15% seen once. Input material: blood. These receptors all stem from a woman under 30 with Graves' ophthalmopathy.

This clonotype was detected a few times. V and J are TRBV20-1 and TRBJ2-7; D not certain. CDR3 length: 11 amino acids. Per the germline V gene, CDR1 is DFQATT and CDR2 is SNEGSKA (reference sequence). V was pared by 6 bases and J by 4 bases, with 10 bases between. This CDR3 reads CSAQTGYEQYF. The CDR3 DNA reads TGCAGTGCCCAGACCGGTTACGAGCAGTACTTC.

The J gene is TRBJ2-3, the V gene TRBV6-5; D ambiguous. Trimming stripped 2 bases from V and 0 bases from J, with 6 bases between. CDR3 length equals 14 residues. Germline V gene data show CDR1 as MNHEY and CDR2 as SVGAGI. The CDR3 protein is CASSYRHSTDTQYF. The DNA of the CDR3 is TGTGCCAGCAGTTACCGCCATAGCACAGATACGCAGTATTTT.

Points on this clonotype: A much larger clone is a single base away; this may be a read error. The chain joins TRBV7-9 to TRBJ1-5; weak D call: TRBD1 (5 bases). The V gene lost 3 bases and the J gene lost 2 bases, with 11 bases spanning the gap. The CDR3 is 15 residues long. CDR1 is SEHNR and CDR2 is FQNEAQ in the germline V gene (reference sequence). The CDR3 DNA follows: TGTGCCAGCAGCTTCTTAGGGGAACGCAATCAGCCCCAGCATTTT. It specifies CASSFLGERNQPQHF.

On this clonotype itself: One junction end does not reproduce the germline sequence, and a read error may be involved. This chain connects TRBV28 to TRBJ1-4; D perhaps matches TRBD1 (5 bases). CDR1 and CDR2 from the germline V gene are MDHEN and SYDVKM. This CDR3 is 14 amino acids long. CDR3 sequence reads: CATLGGATSEKLFF. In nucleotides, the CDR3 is TGTGCCACCCTCGGAGGGGCAACTAGTGAAAAACTGTTTTTT.

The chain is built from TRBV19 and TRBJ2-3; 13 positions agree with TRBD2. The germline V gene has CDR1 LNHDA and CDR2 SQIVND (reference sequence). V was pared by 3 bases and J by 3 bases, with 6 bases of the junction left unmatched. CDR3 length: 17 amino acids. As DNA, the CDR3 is TGTGCCAGTAGTATCAGGACTAGCGGGGGTCTTACAGATACGCAGTATTTT. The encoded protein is CASSIRTSGGLTDTQYF.

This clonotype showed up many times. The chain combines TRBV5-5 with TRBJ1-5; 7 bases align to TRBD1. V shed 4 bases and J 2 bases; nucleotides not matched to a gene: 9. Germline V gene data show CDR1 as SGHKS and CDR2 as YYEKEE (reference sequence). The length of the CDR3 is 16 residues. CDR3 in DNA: TGTGCCAGCAGCCAAGGACAGGATTACGGCAATCAGCCCCAGCATTTT. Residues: CASSQGQDYGNQPQHF.

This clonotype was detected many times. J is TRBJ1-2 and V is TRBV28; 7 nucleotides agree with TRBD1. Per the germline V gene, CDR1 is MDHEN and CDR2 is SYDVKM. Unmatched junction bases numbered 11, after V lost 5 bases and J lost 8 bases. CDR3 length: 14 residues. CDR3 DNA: TGTGCCAGCAGTCAGACAGGGACTTGGTGGGGCTACACCTTC. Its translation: CASSQTGTWWGYTF.

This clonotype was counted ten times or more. CDR3: CASSSAGGNEQFF. For the CDR3, the DNA is TGTGCCAGCAGCTCAGCTGGGGGCAATGAGCAGTTCTTC. The rearrangement links TRBV7-3 to TRBJ2-1; D possibly uses TRBD1 or TRBD2 (5 bases each). This CDR3 spans 13 amino acids. Trimming stripped 4 bases from V and 6 bases from J, with 10 bases between. Germline V gene lookup returns CDR1 SGHTA and CDR2 FQGTGA.

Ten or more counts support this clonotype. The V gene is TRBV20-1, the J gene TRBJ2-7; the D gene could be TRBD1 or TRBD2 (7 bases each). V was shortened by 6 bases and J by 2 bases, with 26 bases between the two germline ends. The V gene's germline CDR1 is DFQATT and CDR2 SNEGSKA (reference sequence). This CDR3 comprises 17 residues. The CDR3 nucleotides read TGCAGTGCGACCTCTGCCGGGACAGCGGGGTCGGCCTACGAGCAGTACTTC. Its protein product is CSATSAGTAGSAYEQYF.

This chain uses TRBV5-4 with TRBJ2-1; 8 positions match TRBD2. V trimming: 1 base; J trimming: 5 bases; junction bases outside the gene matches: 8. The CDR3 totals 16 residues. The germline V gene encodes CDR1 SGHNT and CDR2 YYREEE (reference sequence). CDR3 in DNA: TGTGCCAGCAGCTTGTTCGGGGGGGGGAGCAACAATGAGCAGTTCTTC. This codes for CASSLFGGGSNNEQFF.

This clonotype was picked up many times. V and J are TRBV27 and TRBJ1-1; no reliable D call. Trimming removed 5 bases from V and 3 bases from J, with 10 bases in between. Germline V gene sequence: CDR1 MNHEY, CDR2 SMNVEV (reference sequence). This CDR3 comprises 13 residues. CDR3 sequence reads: CASSLAFYTEAFF. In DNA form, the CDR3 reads TGTGCCAGCAGTCTAGCCTTTTACACTGAAGCTTTCTTT.

CDR3 loop: CASRKEDRGNSPLHF. CDR3 nucleotides: TGTGCCAGCAGAAAAGAGGACAGGGGAAATTCACCCCTCCACTTT. The rearrangement joins TRBV12-3 or TRBV12-4 to TRBJ1-6, with 9 nucleotides matching TRBD1. The V segment lost 6 bases and the J segment 7 bases; nucleotides outside the gene matches: 7. This CDR3 has 15 residues.

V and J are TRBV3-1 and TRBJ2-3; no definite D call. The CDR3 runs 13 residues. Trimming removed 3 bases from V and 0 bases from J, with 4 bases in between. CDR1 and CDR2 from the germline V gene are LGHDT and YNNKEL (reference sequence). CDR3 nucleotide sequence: TGTGCCAGCAGCCAGTTGAGCACAGATACGCAGTATTTT. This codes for CASSQLSTDTQYF.

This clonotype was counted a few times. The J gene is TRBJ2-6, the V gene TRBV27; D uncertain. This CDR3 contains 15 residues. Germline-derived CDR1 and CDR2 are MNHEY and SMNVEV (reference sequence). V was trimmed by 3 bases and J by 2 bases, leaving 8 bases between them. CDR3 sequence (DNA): TGTGCCAGCAGTTTCCTTCCCCCTGGGGCCAACGTCCTGACTTTC. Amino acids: CASSFLPPGANVLTF.

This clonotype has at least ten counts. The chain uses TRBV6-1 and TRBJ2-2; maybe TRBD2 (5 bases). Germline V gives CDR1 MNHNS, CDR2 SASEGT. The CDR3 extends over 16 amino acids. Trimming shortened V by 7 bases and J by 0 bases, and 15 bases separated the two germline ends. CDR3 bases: TGTGCCAGCAATGGAGGCAGCATCGCGAACACCGGGGAGCTGTTTTTT. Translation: CASNGGSIANTGELFF.

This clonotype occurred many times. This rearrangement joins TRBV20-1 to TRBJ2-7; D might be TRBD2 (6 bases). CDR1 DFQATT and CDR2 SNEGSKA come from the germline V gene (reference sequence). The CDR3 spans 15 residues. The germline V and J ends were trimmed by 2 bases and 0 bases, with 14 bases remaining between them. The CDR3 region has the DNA TGCAGTGCTAGATGGTGGGAGGCCCCCTCCTACGAGCAGTACTTC. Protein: CSARWWEAPSYEQYF.

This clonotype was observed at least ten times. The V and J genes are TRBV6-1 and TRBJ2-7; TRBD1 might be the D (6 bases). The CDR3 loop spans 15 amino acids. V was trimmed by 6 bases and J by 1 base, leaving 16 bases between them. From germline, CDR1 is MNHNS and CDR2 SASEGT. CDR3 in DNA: TGTGCCAGCAGCGACAACAGGGTCGGGTCCTACGAGCAGTACTTC. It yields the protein CASSDNRVGSYEQYF.

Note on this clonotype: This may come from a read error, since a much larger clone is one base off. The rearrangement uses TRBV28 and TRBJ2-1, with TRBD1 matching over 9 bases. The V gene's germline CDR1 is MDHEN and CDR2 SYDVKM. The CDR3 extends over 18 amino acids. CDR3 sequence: CASSQTGGGGVLYNGQFF. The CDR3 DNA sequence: TGTGCCAGCAGTCAGACAGGGGGGGGAGGGGTCCTTTACAATGGGCAGTTCTTC.

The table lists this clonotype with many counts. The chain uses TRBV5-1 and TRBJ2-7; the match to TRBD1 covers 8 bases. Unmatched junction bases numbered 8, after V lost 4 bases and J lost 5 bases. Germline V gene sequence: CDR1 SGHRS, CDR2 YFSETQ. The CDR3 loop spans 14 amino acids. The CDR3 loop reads CASSREDRGHEQYF. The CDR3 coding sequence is TGCGCCAGCAGCAGGGAAGACAGGGGCCACGAGCAGTACTTC.

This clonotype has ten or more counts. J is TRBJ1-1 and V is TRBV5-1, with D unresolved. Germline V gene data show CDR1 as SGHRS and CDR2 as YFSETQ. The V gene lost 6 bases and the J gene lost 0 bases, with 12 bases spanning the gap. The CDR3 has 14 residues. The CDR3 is CASMFGRLNTEAFF. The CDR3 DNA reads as TGCGCCAGCATGTTCGGGAGACTGAACACTGAAGCTTTCTTT. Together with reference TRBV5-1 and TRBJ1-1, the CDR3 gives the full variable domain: KAGVTQTPRYLIKTRGQQVTLSCSPISGHRSVSWYQQTPGQGLQFLFEYFSETQRNKGNFPGRFSGRQFSNSRSEMNVSTLELGDSALYLCASMFGRLNTEAFFGQGTRLTVV.

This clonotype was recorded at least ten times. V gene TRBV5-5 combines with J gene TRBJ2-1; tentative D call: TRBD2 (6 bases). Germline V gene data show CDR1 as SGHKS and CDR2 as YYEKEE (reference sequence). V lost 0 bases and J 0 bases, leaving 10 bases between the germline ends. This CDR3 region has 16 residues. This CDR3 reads CASSLVMGGSYNEQFF. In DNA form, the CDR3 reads TGTGCCAGCAGCTTGGTAATGGGGGGCTCCTACAATGAGCAGTTCTTC.

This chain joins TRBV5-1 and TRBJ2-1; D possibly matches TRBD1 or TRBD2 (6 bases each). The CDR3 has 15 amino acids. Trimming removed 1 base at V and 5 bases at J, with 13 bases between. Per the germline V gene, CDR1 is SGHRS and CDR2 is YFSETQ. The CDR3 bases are TGCGCCAGCAGCTTGAGGGGGGAATGGCACAATGAGCAGTTCTTC. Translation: CASSLRGEWHNEQFF.